Listed below are T cell receptor beta chains from one sample, sequenced in a study of blood T cells in healthy people across ages. Via MiXCR, TCRdb re-called the 5' RACE reads, giving one row per CDR3 protein. The sample includes 650,000 or so distinct CDR3 sequences, around 50% seen only once; the top ten take roughly 12%. Sequenced: blood. The receptor set was obtained from a woman older than 75 in good health. The CDR3 runs from the conserved cysteine through the conserved F or W. The D gene is left open where the match is weak. Rows may omit the clone size; those that give it use once, few, many or a size class.

d_call	cdr3_length	v_call	clone_size	j_call	cdr3_aa	cdr3_nt
-	13	TRBV5-1	once	TRBJ2-1	CASSLVYAGEQFF	TGCGCCAGCAGCTTGGTTTATGCAGGTGAGCAGTTCTTC
-	15	TRBV6-2/TRBV6-3	few	TRBJ1-2	CASKEGSRLNYGYTF	TGTGCCAGCAAGGAAGGATCCCGACTAAACTATGGCTACACCTTC
-	13	TRBV5-1	many	TRBJ2-3	CASSLEAVDTQYF	TGCGCCAGCAGCTTGGAAGCCGTAGATACGCAGTATTTT
TRBD1	14	TRBV11-1	few	TRBJ1-2	CASSFGRDRRGYTF	TGTGCCAGCAGCTTCGGTAGGGACAGGCGTGGCTACACCTTC
-	13	TRBV29-1	-	TRBJ2-7	CSVDRGTGYEQYF	TGCAGCGTTGATCGAGGGACTGGGTACGAGCAGTACTTC
-	14	TRBV5-1	few	TRBJ2-5	CASSLVRLQETQYF	TGCGCCAGCAGCTTGGTGAGGTTACAAGAGACCCAGTACTTC
-	15	TRBV6-5	-	TRBJ2-3	CASSVRQGNTDTQYF	TGTGCCAGCAGTGTAAGGCAGGGCAACACAGATACGCAGTATTTT
-	12	TRBV6-2/TRBV6-3	few	TRBJ2-3	CASSSEGDTQYF	TGTGCCAGCAGTTCAGAGGGAGATACGCAGTATTTT
-	14	TRBV10-3	many	TRBJ2-3	CAISSGDETDTQYF	TGTGCCATCAGTTCAGGAGATGAGACAGATACGCAGTATTTT
-	15	TRBV20-1	-	TRBJ1-4	CSARGRGGDNEKLFF	TGCAGTGCTAGGGGTAGGGGAGGGGATAATGAAAAACTGTTTTTT
-	17	TRBV7-2	-	TRBJ2-2	CASSLGLSAFLAGELFF	TGTGCCAGCAGCTTAGGCCTTAGCGCGTTTTTGGCCGGGGAGCTGTTTTTT